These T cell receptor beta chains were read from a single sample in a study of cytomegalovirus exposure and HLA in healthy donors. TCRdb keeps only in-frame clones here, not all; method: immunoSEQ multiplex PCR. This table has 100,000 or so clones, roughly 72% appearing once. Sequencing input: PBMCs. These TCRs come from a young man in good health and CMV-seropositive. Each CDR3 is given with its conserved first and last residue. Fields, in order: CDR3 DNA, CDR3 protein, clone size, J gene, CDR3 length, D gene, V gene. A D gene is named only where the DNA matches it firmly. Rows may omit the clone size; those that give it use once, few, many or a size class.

TGTGCCATCCTACCTCCGGGACAAGCGTCCGACGGCTACACCTTC | CAILPPGQASDGYTF | NA | TRBJ1-2 | 15 | NA | TRBV28
TGTGCCTGGAACCCAGACTATGGCTACACCTTC | CAWNPDYGYTF | NA | TRBJ1-2 | 11 | NA | TRBV30
TGTGCCAGCAGCGGCGGCTCCGGGACACGATCCAACTATGGCTACACCTTC | CASSGGSGTRSNYGYTF | few | TRBJ1-2 | 17 | NA | TRBV9
TGTGCCAGCCGAGCCCGTTCAGGAGAGCAGTACTTC | CASRARSGEQYF | once | TRBJ2-7 | 12 | NA | TRBV6-5
TGTGCCAGCAGCTCCCGACTAGCGGGAGATGAGCAGTTCTTC | CASSSRLAGDEQFF | NA | TRBJ2-1 | 14 | TRBD2 | TRBV11-3
TGTGCTAGTGGCTCGGACATTCAGCCCCAGCATTTT | CASGSDIQPQHF | NA | TRBJ1-5 | 12 | NA | TRBV12-5
TGTGCCAGCAGTGAGGGCGTTCAGGCAGATACGCAGTATTTT | CASSEGVQADTQYF | NA | TRBJ2-3 | 14 | NA | TRBV6-4
TGTGCCAGCAGGGAGGGTACAGCCCCCCACGAGCAGTACTTC | CASREGTAPHEQYF | few | TRBJ2-7 | 14 | NA | TRBV6-5
TGTGCCAGCAGCCAGGAGGGGGCCGAAGGCCTGAACACTGAAGCTTTCTTT | CASSQEGAEGLNTEAFF | once | TRBJ1-1 | 17 | TRBD1 | TRBV13
TGTGCCAGTAGTATGATGAGGGGGGAGCTGTTTTTT | CASSMMRGELFF | NA | TRBJ2-2 | 12 | NA | TRBV19
TGTGCCAGCAGCTACAAGGGCGGGGGAGAAGATACGCAGTATTTT | CASSYKGGGEDTQYF | NA | TRBJ2-3 | 15 | TRBD2 | TRBV4-2
TGCGCCAGCAGCTTTAGGACTGTAGCAAACCAAGAGACCCAGTACTTC | CASSFRTVANQETQYF | NA | TRBJ2-5 | 16 | NA | TRBV5-1
TGCGCCAGCAGCCAAGGGTCCGGGGGGCTTGGTGAAGCTTTCTTT | CASSQGSGGLGEAFF | few | TRBJ1-1 | 15 | NA | TRBV4-1
TGTGCCAGCAGGAGGGGACTAGCGTGGTACGAGCAGTACTTC | CASRRGLAWYEQYF | NA | TRBJ2-7 | 14 | TRBD2 | TRBV2
TGTTCCAGCAGCTTAGATCCAGGGAATCGCGGCTACACCTTC | CSSSLDPGNRGYTF | NA | TRBJ1-2 | 14 | NA | TRBV7-9
TGTGCCAGCACTCCGGGACTAACTAACGAGCAGTACTTC | CASTPGLTNEQYF | NA | TRBJ2-7 | 13 | TRBD2 | TRBV2
TGTGCCAGCAGCGGGGGACTAGCGGGAGGGTATTGGAATGAGCAGTTCTTC | CASSGGLAGGYWNEQFF | NA | TRBJ2-1 | 17 | TRBD2 | TRBV9
TGCGCCAGCAGCCATCACAGGAGTTCGAACACTGAAGCTTTCTTT | CASSHHRSSNTEAFF | NA | TRBJ1-1 | 15 | NA | TRBV4-3
TGTGCCAGCAGTGAGGGAGGAGAGACCCAGTACTTC | CASSEGGETQYF | few | TRBJ2-5 | 12 | NA | TRBV2
TGTGCCAGCAGCCGCGGGGGGGCTGGAAACACCATATATTTT | CASSRGGAGNTIYF | few | TRBJ1-3 | 14 | NA | TRBV9
TGCGCCAGCAGCCAAGATTTTATCAGGTCTGAAGCTTTCTTT | CASSQDFIRSEAFF | NA | TRBJ1-1 | 14 | NA | TRBV4-1
TGTGCCAGCAGTTATCGGGGACAGGAGCAAGAGACCCAGTACTTC | CASSYRGQEQETQYF | few | TRBJ2-5 | 15 | TRBD1 | TRBV6-5
TGTGCCAGCAGCCTCAGGGGTCAGCCCCAGCATTTT | CASSLRGQPQHF | NA | TRBJ1-5 | 12 | NA | TRBV7-2
TGTGCCAGCAGTTCGACAGGGTATACTGAAGCTTTCTTT | CASSSTGYTEAFF | NA | TRBJ1-1 | 13 | TRBD1 | TRBV27
TGCAGCGTTGAAACAGGGTGGTACGAGCAGTACTTC | CSVETGWYEQYF | NA | TRBJ2-7 | 12 | NA | TRBV29-1
TGCGCCAGCAGCTCAAATACAGGGTTCACTGAAGCTTTCTTT | CASSSNTGFTEAFF | few | TRBJ1-1 | 14 | NA | TRBV5-1
TGTGCCAGCAGCCCACAGGGGCGGGCTGGAAACACCATATATTTT | CASSPQGRAGNTIYF | few | TRBJ1-3 | 15 | TRBD1 | TRBV7-6
TGCGCCAGCAGCTCGGGACAAGAGGATGAGACCCAGTACTTC | CASSSGQEDETQYF | NA | TRBJ2-5 | 14 | NA | TRBV5-1
TGTGCCAGCAGCCGGACAGGGATGTCGAACACTGAAGCTTTCTTT | CASSRTGMSNTEAFF | few | TRBJ1-1 | 15 | TRBD1 | TRBV5-6
TGTGCCAGCAGCTCCCAGGGGGCCGAGCAGTTCTTC | CASSSQGAEQFF | once | TRBJ2-1 | 12 | TRBD1 | TRBV7-9
TGTGCCAGCAGCTTAGCCCCGGACAGGGTGAACACTGAAGCTTTCTTT | CASSLAPDRVNTEAFF | NA | TRBJ1-1 | 16 | TRBD1 | TRBV7-2
TGTGCCAGCAGCTTAGCTGGCAGGGCTGAAGCTTTCTTT | CASSLAGRAEAFF | once | TRBJ1-1 | 13 | NA | TRBV7-2
TGTGCCAGCAGCTTAGCGGAGGGATTCTCCTACGAGCAGTACTTC | CASSLAEGFSYEQYF | NA | TRBJ2-7 | 15 | NA | TRBV7-2
TGTGCCAGTAGTCCCCTTTTTGGAGGGACAGGGGGGGAAGAGACCCAGTACTTC | CASSPLFGGTGGEETQYF | NA | TRBJ2-5 | 18 | TRBD1 | TRBV19
TGTGCCAGTAGTTGGTCAGAACAAGAGACCCAGTACTTC | CASSWSEQETQYF | NA | TRBJ2-5 | 13 | NA | TRBV19
TGTGCCAGCAGCCTTTGGGTCCTCAGGGAGAACACTGAAGCTTTCTTT | CASSLWVLRENTEAFF | once | TRBJ1-1 | 16 | NA | TRBV7-8
TGCACCCCAGGGGGAGAGACTGAAGCTTTCTTT | CTPGGETEAFF | NA | TRBJ1-1 | 11 | TRBD1 | TRBV20-1
TGTGCCAGCAGAAGACAGCCCCAAGAGACCCAGTACTTC | CASRRQPQETQYF | NA | TRBJ2-5 | 13 | NA | TRBV6-1